A single sample gave rise to the 17 T cell receptor beta chains below, sequenced in a study of cytomegalovirus exposure and HLA in healthy donors. The PCR contained 60 Vbeta and 13 Jbeta primers. Sequenced by immunoSEQ multiplex PCR; TCRdb stores in-frame clones only, minus some. The sample carries approximately 100,000 clones, around two thirds recorded once. Sequences were obtained from PBMCs. Source of these receptors: a human donor in good health.

The chain is built from TRBV12-1 and TRBJ1-5; the D call in the table, TRBD1, was not verified against the DNA. TRBV12-1 is tagged as a pseudogene. This CDR3 has 14 residues. The CDR3: CASSTDRNNQPQHF. CDR3 nucleotide sequence: TGTGCCAGCAGCACTGACAGGAACAATCAGCCCCAGCATTTT.

V gene TRBV27 combines with J gene TRBJ2-2; tentative D call: TRBD1 (6 bases). This CDR3 has 15 amino acids. V lost 6 bases and J 2 bases, leaving 13 bases between the germline ends. CDR1 is MNHEY and CDR2 is SMNVEV in the germline V gene (reference sequence). The CDR3 loop is CASSQRGKNTGELFF. The DNA of the CDR3 is TGTGCCAGCAGCCAAAGGGGGAAAAACACCGGGGAGCTGTTTTTT.

A few counts support this clone. The J gene is TRBJ1-5, the V gene TRBV6-5; tentative D call: TRBD1 (5 bases). CDR3 size: 14 residues. Trimming stripped 6 bases from V and 2 bases from J, with 11 bases between. Per the germline V gene, CDR1 is MNHEY and CDR2 is SVGAGI. This chain's CDR3 is CASRDGGGNQPQHF. Written as DNA, the CDR3 is TGTGCCAGCAGGGATGGGGGGGGCAATCAGCCCCAGCATTTT.

CDR3 bases: TGCGCCAGCAGCCAAGAGGGATTGTGGGGCTCTGAAGCTTTCTTT. Amino acid sequence: CASSQEGLWGSEAFF. The chain carries TRBV4-1 and TRBJ1-1; possibly TRBD1 for D (5 bases). Trimming shortened V by 0 bases and J by 6 bases, and 14 bases separated the two germline ends. The CDR3 loop spans 15 amino acids. Germline V gene lookup returns CDR1 MGHRA and CDR2 YSYEKL.

This clone was recorded once. The rearrangement links TRBV7-8 to TRBJ2-2; 10 nucleotides line up with TRBD1. The CDR3 extends over 16 amino acids. V shed 6 bases, J shed 9 bases, and the junction held 13 bases outside the gene matches. Germline-derived CDR1 and CDR2 are SGHVS and FQNEAQ. The CDR3 region is CASSNRDRGLSRELFF. The CDR3 nucleotides are TGTGCCAGCAGTAACCGGGACAGGGGCCTCTCTAGGGAGCTGTTTTTT.

The chain employs TRBV7-9 and TRBJ2-3; no clear D gene. With 1 base removed from V and 8 bases from J, the gap between germline ends came to 10 bases. The V gene's germline CDR1 is SEHNR and CDR2 FQNEAQ (reference sequence). The CDR3 has 13 residues. The CDR3 spells CASSLEAAATQYF. CDR3 nucleotides: TGTGCCAGCAGCTTAGAGGCGGCGGCTACGCAGTATTTT. The whole variable domain, remainder taken from reference TRBV7-9 and TRBJ2-3, is DTGVSQNPRHKITKRGQNVTFRCDPISEHNRLYWYRQTLGQGPEFLTYFQNEAQLEKSRLLSDRFSAERPKGSFSTLEIQRTEQGDSAMYLCASSLEAAATQYFGPGTRLTVL.

The genes are TRBV10-2 and TRBJ2-7, with 7 bases that match TRBD1. The CDR3 covers 18 residues. The trim removed 4 bases at V and 4 bases at J, leaving 19 bases unmatched. The germline CDR1 and CDR2 sequences are WSHSY and SAAADI. The CDR3, as DNA: TGCGCCAGCAGTGGGGCCGGGACAGCGAGGGTTAAGGGGTACGAGCAGTACTTC. Translating it yields CASSGAGTARVKGYEQYF.

Turning to this clone: Given the absence of the conserved phenylalanine or tryptophan at the CDR3 end, a read error is likely. The chain is built from TRBV6-5 and TRBJ1-1, with D maybe TRBD1 (6 bases). The V end lost 0 bases, the J end lost 4 bases, and 9 bases lay between the germline ends. CDR1 and CDR2 from the germline V gene are MNHEY and SVGAGI. The CDR3 totals 14 residues. CDR3 sequence (DNA): TGTGCCAGCAGTTACTCGGGCAGGGGCACTGAAGCTTTCCTT. Translating gives CASSYSGRGTEAFL.

This sequence joins TRBV10-3 and TRBJ2-1; D may be TRBD2 (5 bases). V was shortened by 8 bases and J by 7 bases, with 12 bases between the two germline ends. Germline assignment: CDR1 ENHRY and CDR2 SYGVKD. The CDR3 is made up of 12 amino acids. The CDR3 sequence: CAIGLTMNEQFF. CDR3 sequence (DNA): TGTGCCATCGGTCTGACTATGAATGAGCAGTTCTTC.

V gene TRBV28 combines with J gene TRBJ1-5; the D gene is possibly TRBD1 (5 bases). Trimming shortened V by 6 bases and J by 6 bases, and 21 bases separated the two germline ends. Germline V CDR1 and CDR2: MDHEN, SYDVKM. The CDR3 runs 16 residues. CDR3 amino acids: CASRSPRAGLSQPQHF. CDR3 bases: TGTGCCAGCAGATCCCCCCGGGCAGGGCTAAGTCAGCCCCAGCATTTT.

The chain combines TRBV6-4 with TRBJ2-1; 11 nucleotides line up with TRBD2. V was pared by 5 bases and J by 5 bases, with 5 bases of the junction left unmatched. The germline gives CDR1 MRHNA, CDR2 SNTAGT. There are 15 residues in the CDR3. The CDR3 is CASSSTSGTHNEQFF. The DNA for the CDR3 is TGTGCCAGCAGTTCGACTAGCGGGACCCACAATGAGCAGTTCTTC.

This chain connects TRBV5-6 to TRBJ1-2; no reliable D call. The CDR3 length is 19 residues. Germline lookup yields CDR1 SGHDT and CDR2 YYEEEE. Trimming took off 0 bases at V and 3 bases at J, with 24 bases between the two ends. The CDR3 is CASSLERRVWANWDYGYTF. The DNA of the CDR3 is TGTGCCAGCAGCTTGGAGCGGCGGGTATGGGCGAATTGGGACTATGGCTACACCTTC.

The chain uses TRBV28 and TRBJ2-5; possibly TRBD2 for D (7 bases). The CDR3 contains 15 residues. V lost 6 bases and J 5 bases, leaving 19 bases between the germline ends. In germline, CDR1 is MDHEN, CDR2 SYDVKM. This CDR3 reads CASRQGGGVEETQYF. DNA of the CDR3: TGTGCCAGCAGGCAGGGAGGGGGGGTCGAGGAGACCCAGTACTTC.

V and J are TRBV4-2 and TRBJ2-7; D ambiguous. There are 11 residues in the CDR3. Trimming stripped 2 bases from V and 7 bases from J, with 6 bases between. In germline, CDR1 is LGHNA, CDR2 YNFKEQ. CDR3 in DNA: TGTGCCAGCAGCCAAAAGAGGGAGCAGTACTTC. Translating it yields CASSQKREQYF.

This clone was seen a single time. This chain connects TRBV5-4 to TRBJ2-5; a possible D gene is TRBD2 (7 bases). In germline, CDR1 is SGHNT, CDR2 YYREEE (reference sequence). This CDR3 has 15 residues. The germline V and J ends were trimmed by 2 bases and 9 bases, with 20 bases remaining between them. DNA for the CDR3: TGTGCCAGCAGCTTTGAGTGGGGGGGCCAAGTGTCCCAGTACTTC. It yields the protein CASSFEWGGQVSQYF. Full variable domain (rest looked up from reference TRBV5-4 and TRBJ2-5): ETGVTQSPTHLIKTRGQQVTLRCSSQSGHNTVSWYQQALGQGPQFIFQYYREEENGRGNFPPRFSGLQFPNYSSELNVNALELDDSALYLCASSFEWGGQVSQYFGPGTRLLVL.

The chain carries TRBV2 and TRBJ2-4, with D possibly being TRBD1 (6 bases). The germline V gene has CDR1 SNHLY and CDR2 FYNNEI. The V end was cut by 6 bases, the J end by 1 base, with 13 bases between. The CDR3 is 15 residues long. The CDR3 loop is CASRTKTGAKNIQYF. The CDR3 coding sequence is TGTGCCAGCAGAACCAAAACAGGGGCCAAAAACATTCAGTACTTC.

This sequence joins TRBV4-1 and TRBJ2-2, with 7 positions matching TRBD1. Germline V gene sequence: CDR1 MGHRA, CDR2 YSYEKL. The CDR3 sequence is 19 residues long. V shed 1 base, J shed 2 bases, and the junction held 13 bases outside the gene matches. CDR3 protein: CASSQAKGAFPINTGELFF. The CDR3 DNA follows: TGCGCCAGCAGCCAAGCGAAGGGGGCTTTCCCCATTAACACCGGGGAGCTGTTTTTT.